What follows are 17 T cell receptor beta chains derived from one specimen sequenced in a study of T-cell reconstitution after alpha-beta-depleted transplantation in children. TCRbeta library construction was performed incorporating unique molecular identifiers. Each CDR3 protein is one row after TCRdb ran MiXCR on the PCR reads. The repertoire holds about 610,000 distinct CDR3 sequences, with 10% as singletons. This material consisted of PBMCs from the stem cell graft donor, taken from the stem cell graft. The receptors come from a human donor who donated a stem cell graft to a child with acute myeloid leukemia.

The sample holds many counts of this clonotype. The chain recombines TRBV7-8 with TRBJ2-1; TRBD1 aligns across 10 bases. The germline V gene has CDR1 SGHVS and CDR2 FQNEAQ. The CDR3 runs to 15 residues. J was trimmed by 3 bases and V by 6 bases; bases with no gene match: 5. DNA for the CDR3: TGTGCCAGCAGTCCCCGGGACAGGGGCTACAATGAGCAGTTCTTC. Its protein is CASSPRDRGYNEQFF.

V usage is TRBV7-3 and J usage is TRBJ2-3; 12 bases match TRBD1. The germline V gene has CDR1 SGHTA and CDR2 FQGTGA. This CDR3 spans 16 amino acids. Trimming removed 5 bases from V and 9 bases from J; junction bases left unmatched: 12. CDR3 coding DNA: TGTGCCAGCAGCCCCCCCGGGACAGGGGGCAAAGAGACGCAGTATTTT. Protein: CASSPPGTGGKETQYF.

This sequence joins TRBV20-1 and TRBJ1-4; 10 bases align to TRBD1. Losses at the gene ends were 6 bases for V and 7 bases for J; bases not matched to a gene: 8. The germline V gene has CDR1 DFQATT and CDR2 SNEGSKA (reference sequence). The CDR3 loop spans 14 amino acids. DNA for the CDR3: TGCAGTGCCCCTCCGAGGACAGGGGGTGAAAAACTGTTTTTT. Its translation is CSAPPRTGGEKLFF.

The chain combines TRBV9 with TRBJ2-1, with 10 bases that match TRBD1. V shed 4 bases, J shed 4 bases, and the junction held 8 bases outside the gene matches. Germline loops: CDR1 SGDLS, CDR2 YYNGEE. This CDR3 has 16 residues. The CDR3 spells CASSPPPGQGYNEQFF. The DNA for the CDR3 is TGTGCCAGCAGCCCTCCCCCGGGACAGGGGTACAATGAGCAGTTCTTC.

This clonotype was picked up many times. CDR3 sequence: CASNDLWGQYF. DNA for the CDR3: TGTGCCAGCAATGACCTCTGGGGGCAGTATTTT. The chain uses TRBV6-6 and TRBJ2-3, with D unresolved. The CDR3 covers 11 residues. V shed 7 bases and J shed 11 bases, with 13 bases lying between them. Germline V gives CDR1 MNHNY, CDR2 SVGAGI (reference sequence).

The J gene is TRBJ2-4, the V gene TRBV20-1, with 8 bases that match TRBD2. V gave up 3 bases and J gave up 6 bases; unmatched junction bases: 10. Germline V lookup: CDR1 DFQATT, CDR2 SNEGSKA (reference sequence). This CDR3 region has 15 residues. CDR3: CSASGREGRGNIQYF. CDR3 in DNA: TGCAGTGCTAGCGGCCGGGAGGGCCGGGGAAACATTCAGTACTTC.

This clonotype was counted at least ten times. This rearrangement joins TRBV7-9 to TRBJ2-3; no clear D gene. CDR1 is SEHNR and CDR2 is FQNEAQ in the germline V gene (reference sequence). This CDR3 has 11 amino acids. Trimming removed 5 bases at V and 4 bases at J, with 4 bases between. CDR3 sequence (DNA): TGTGCCAGCAGCGGTTCAGATACGCAGTATTTT. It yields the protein CASSGSDTQYF.

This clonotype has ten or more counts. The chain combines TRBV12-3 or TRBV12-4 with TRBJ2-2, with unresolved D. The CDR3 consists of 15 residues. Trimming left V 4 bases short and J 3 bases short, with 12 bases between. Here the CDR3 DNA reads TGTGCCAGCAGTTCTAGGGTCGAAGACACCGGGGAGCTGTTTTTT. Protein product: CASSSRVEDTGELFF.

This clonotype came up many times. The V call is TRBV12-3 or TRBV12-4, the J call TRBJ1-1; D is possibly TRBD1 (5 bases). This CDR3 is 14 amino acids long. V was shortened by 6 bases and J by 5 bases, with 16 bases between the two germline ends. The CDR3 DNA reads TGTGCCAGCAGCCCATGGGGGTACTCGACTGAAGCTTTCTTT. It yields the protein CASSPWGYSTEAFF.

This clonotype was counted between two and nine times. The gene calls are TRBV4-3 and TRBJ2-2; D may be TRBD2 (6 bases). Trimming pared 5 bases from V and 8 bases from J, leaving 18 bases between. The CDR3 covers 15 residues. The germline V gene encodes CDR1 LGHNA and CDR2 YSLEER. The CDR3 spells CASSAVGGGKGELFF. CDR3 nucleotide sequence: TGCGCCAGCAGCGCGGTCGGAGGCGGGAAGGGGGAGCTGTTTTTT.

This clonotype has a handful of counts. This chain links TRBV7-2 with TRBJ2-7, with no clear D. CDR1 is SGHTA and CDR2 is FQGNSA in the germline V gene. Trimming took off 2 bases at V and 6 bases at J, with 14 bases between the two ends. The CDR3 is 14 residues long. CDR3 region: CASSLLGFRGEQYF. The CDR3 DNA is TGTGCCAGCAGCTTACTAGGGTTCCGCGGCGAGCAGTACTTC.

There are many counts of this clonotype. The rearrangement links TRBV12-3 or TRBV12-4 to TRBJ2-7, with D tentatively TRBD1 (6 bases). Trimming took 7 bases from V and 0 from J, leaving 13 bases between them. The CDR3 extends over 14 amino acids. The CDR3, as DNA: TGTGCCAGCAAGGTCAGGGGAAACTCCTACGAGCAGTACTTC. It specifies CASKVRGNSYEQYF.

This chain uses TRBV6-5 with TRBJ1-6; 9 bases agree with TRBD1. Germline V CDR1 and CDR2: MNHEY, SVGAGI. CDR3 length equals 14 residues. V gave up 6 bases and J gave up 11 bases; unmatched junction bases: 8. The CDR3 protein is CASRRTGTGPPLHF. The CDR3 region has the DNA TGTGCCAGCAGGCGGACCGGGACAGGGCCACCCCTCCACTTT.

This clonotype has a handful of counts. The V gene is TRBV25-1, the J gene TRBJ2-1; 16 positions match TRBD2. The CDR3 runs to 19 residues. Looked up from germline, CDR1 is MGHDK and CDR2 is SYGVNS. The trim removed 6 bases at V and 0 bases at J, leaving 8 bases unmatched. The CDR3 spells CASRGTSGRGRSSYNEQFF. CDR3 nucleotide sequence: TGTGCCAGCAGGGGGACTAGCGGGAGGGGCCGTAGCTCCTACAATGAGCAGTTCTTC.

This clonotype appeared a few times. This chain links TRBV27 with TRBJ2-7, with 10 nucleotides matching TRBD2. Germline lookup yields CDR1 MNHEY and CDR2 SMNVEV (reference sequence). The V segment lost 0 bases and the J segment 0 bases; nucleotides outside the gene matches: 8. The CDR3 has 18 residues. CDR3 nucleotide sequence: TGTGCCAGCAGTTTATCATCTCTAGCGGGAGCGACCTCCTACGAGCAGTACTTC. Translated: CASSLSSLAGATSYEQYF.

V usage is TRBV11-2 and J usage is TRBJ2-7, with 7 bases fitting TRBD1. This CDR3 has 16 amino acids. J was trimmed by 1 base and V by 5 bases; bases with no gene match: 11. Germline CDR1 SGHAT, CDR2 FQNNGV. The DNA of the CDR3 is TGTGCCAGCAGCCCCCTTGAGGGGGCGTCGTCCTACGAGCAGTACTTC. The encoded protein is CASSPLEGASSYEQYF.

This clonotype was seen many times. The CDR3 nucleotides are TGTGCCACCAGCTTAGCAGGGTATAGCAATCAGCCCCAGCATTTT. The encoded protein is CATSLAGYSNQPQHF. V usage is TRBV15 and J usage is TRBJ1-5; possibly TRBD1 for D (5 bases). The CDR3 loop spans 15 amino acids. The V and J ends lost 5 bases and 0 bases respectively, with 11 bases between them. Germline CDR1 and CDR2: LNHNV and YYDKDF (reference sequence).